This is a list of T cell receptor beta chains from one sample in a study of beta chain features in type 1 diabetes. The protocol was immunoSEQ multiplex PCR, while the TCRdb copy is restricted to in-frame clones and leaves out a portion. The top ten hold about 0.018% of the sample, which has 200,000 to 300,000 clones, about a tenth seen once. Input material: naive CD4+ T cells from blood. The source is a man younger than 40 with type 1 diabetes. CDR3s include the opening cysteine and the closing phenylalanine or tryptophan. Fields, in order: J gene, clone size, V gene, D gene, CDR3 protein, CDR3 DNA. D genes are given only for firm matches. The listing skips clone size in some rows; elsewhere it reads once, few, many or a size class.

TRBJ2-5 | . | TRBV7-2 | . | CASSLSDKETQYF | TGTGCCAGCAGCTTATCCGACAAGGAGACCCAGTACTTC
TRBJ1-6 | few | TRBV7-9 | . | CASSLVTEDPLHF | TGTGCCAGCAGCCTAGTGACAGAGGATCCCCTCCACTTT
TRBJ1-5 | few | TRBV11-2 | . | CASSPPGNQPQHF | TGTGCCAGCAGCCCCCCTGGCAATCAGCCCCAGCATTTT
TRBJ2-5 | few | TRBV19 | . | CASSSGVQETQYF | TGTGCCAGTAGTAGCGGGGTACAAGAGACCCAGTACTTC
TRBJ2-3 | . | TRBV2 | TRBD1 | CASSGRTGNVFTDTQYF | TGTGCCAGCAGTGGTCGGACAGGGAATGTTTTCACAGATACGCAGTATTTT
TRBJ2-2 | . | TRBV7-9 | . | CASSFRQTDGELFF | TGTGCCAGCAGCTTCAGGCAAACAGATGGGGAGCTGTTTTTT
TRBJ2-3 | . | TRBV5-1 | TRBD2 | CASSSSGASTDTQYF | TGCGCCAGCAGTTCAAGCGGGGCTAGCACAGATACGCAGTATTTT
TRBJ2-1 | few | TRBV30 | . | CAWSVEVVISEQFF | TGTGCCTGGAGTGTCGAGGTGGTCATCAGTGAGCAGTTCTTC
TRBJ2-1 | few | TRBV10-3 | TRBD2 | CAISGLAGANEQFF | TGTGCCATCAGTGGGCTAGCGGGGGCAAATGAGCAGTTCTTC
TRBJ1-5 | . | TRBV5-1 | . | CASSFGDGNQPQHF | TGCGCCAGCAGCTTCGGGGATGGCAATCAGCCCCAGCATTTT
TRBJ2-5 | . | TRBV10-3 | TRBD2 | CAIAASGDLGETQYF | TGTGCCATCGCAGCTAGCGGGGACCTGGGGGAGACCCAGTACTTC
TRBJ1-5 | few | TRBV18 | . | CASSATEGLSPQHF | TGTGCCAGCTCAGCAACGGAGGGGCTATCGCCCCAGCATTTT
TRBJ1-6 | . | TRBV19 | TRBD1 | CASSIWSVTGDSTPLHF | TGTGCCAGTAGTATATGGAGCGTGACAGGGGACTCTACACCCCTCCACTTT
TRBJ2-7 | few | TRBV19 | . | CASSRTDYEQYF | TGTGCCAGTAGTAGGACAGACTACGAGCAGTACTTC
TRBJ2-7 | few | TRBV30 | TRBD1 | CAWTGTGPYEQYF | TGTGCCTGGACCGGGACAGGGCCCTACGAGCAGTACTTC
TRBJ1-2 | . | TRBV7-3 | . | CASSSLGGYGYTF | TGTGCCAGCAGCTCCCTCGGGGGCTATGGCTACACCTTC
TRBJ2-2 | few | TRBV5-1 | . | CASRTSGTTGELFF | TGCGCCAGCAGGACTTCTGGAACAACCGGGGAGCTGTTTTTT
TRBJ2-1 | few | TRBV5-1 | TRBD2 | CASSSLSGTSVDEQFF | TGCGCCAGCAGCTCCCTGTCCGGGACTAGCGTCGATGAGCAGTTCTTC
TRBJ1-1 | . | TRBV18 | . | CASHSGRRTNTEAFF | TGTGCCAGCCACTCGGGAAGACGGACGAACACTGAAGCTTTCTTT
TRBJ2-2 | . | TRBV4-3 | . | CASSPQRNLAGELFF | TGCGCCAGCAGCCCCCAGCGGAATTTGGCCGGGGAGCTGTTTTTT
TRBJ1-1 | few | TRBV9 | . | CASSVQGSNTEAFF | TGTGCCAGCAGCGTACAGGGGTCGAACACTGAAGCTTTCTTT
TRBJ1-1 | . | TRBV2 | . | CASSDPVNTEAFF | TGTGCCAGCAGTGACCCCGTGAACACTGAAGCTTTCTTT
TRBJ1-5 | few | TRBV4-2 | TRBD1 | CASSKPPGQGAQPQHF | TGTGCCAGCAGCAAGCCCCCCGGACAGGGTGCCCAGCCCCAGCATTTT
TRBJ2-3 | . | TRBV6-1 | TRBD1 | CASIEGTDTDTQYF | TGTGCCAGCATAGAGGGGACAGATACAGATACGCAGTATTTT
TRBJ2-7 | . | TRBV4-3 | . | CASSQGWARYDEQYF | TGCGCCAGCAGCCAAGGATGGGCCAGATATGACGAGCAGTACTTC
TRBJ2-7 | . | TRBV7-2 | . | CASSLGTAYEQYF | TGTGCCAGCAGCTTAGGGACAGCCTACGAGCAGTACTTC
TRBJ1-1 | . | TRBV2 | TRBD1 | CASSVDRGEAFF | TGTGCCAGCAGCGTCGACAGGGGGGAAGCTTTCTTT
TRBJ2-1 | few | TRBV7-2 | . | CASSPRTSGSEQFF | TGTGCCAGCAGCCCGAGGACTTCTGGGTCTGAGCAGTTCTTC
TRBJ2-7 | few | TRBV5-1 | TRBD1 | CASRRGQGFYEQYF | TGCGCCAGCAGACGGGGACAGGGCTTTTACGAGCAGTACTTC
TRBJ2-2 | . | TRBV5-4 | TRBD2 | CASSGGTSGGAPGELFF | TGTGCCAGCAGCGGGGGGACTAGCGGGGGGGCCCCCGGGGAGCTGTTTTTT
TRBJ1-5 | few | TRBV27 | TRBD1 | CASSLSFGTGIQPQHF | TGTGCCAGCAGTTTATCGTTCGGGACAGGGATTCAGCCCCAGCATTTT
TRBJ1-1 | . | TRBV7-9 | . | CASSLGQLNTEAFF | TGTGCCAGCAGCTTAGGACAGCTGAACACTGAAGCTTTCTTT
TRBJ2-3 | . | TRBV27 | . | CASNHPDAGAQYF | TGTGCCAGCAACCATCCGGACGCCGGGGCGCAGTATTTT
TRBJ2-2 | . | TRBV9 | . | CASSGSRTGELFF | TGTGCCAGCAGCGGCTCCCGGACCGGGGAGCTGTTTTTT
TRBJ1-1 | . | TRBV2 | . | CASIRVSTEAFF | TGTGCCAGCATTCGGGTGTCCACTGAAGCTTTCTTT
TRBJ1-3 | . | TRBV5-1 | TRBD1 | CASSQAGATGAGNTIYF | TGCGCCAGCAGCCAGGCCGGAGCTACAGGGGCCGGAAACACCATATATTTT
TRBJ1-4 | few | TRBV7-9 | . | CASSLSGVTNEKLFF | TGTGCCAGCAGCTTATCGGGGGTGACTAATGAAAAACTGTTTTTT
TRBJ2-5 | few | TRBV29-1 | . | CSIRPGETQYF | TGCAGCATCCGACCCGGGGAGACCCAGTACTTC
TRBJ2-5 | . | TRBV18 | TRBD1 | CASSPRTGDNQETQYF | TGTGCCAGCTCACCCCGGACAGGGGACAACCAAGAGACCCAGTACTTC
TRBJ2-2 | . | TRBV29-1 | TRBD2 | CSVALSGGLTGELFF | TGCAGCGTGGCTTTAAGCGGGGGGTTAACCGGGGAGCTGTTTTTT
TRBJ2-7 | . | TRBV20-1 | . | CSAPRGYEQYF | TGCAGTGCACCCCGCGGCTACGAGCAGTACTTC
TRBJ2-2 | . | TRBV19 | . | CASNLQGDTGELFF | TGTGCCAGTAACCTACAGGGCGACACCGGGGAGCTGTTTTTT
TRBJ2-2 | few | TRBV4-2 | TRBD2 | CASSPTSGGTGELFF | TGTGCCAGCAGCCCGACTAGCGGGGGAACCGGGGAGCTGTTTTTT
TRBJ2-5 | few | TRBV9 | . | CASSVGASHQETQYF | TGTGCCAGCAGCGTAGGGGCTAGCCACCAAGAGACCCAGTACTTC